This T cell receptor (beta chain) was captured in a study of T cell responses to AZD1222 COVID-19 vaccine. Study-level points and caveats: Distributed over spike, vaccine-associated CD4 TCRs predominated at 160-218 and 743-854. Seropositive AZD1222 recipients at baseline numbered only five to seven. Females made up more of the donors, who were largely white British, and clonal diversity may have come out too low.

Sequencing was performed with immunoSEQ multiplex PCR; in TCRdb, only in-frame clones are kept and a portion is missing. The sample has over 65,000 clones; around nine tenths are singletons. Second-dose schedules of about 4 or about 12 weeks were combined. This CDR3 is 17 amino acids long. Germline CDR1 SGHTA, CDR2 FQGNSA. V was pared by 1 base and J by 5 bases, with 18 bases between. There are a few counts of this clone. Its antigen is still unknown. The sequenced sample was peripheral blood, obtained 28 days after the second AZD1222 dose. The TCR originated in an adult who received the AZD1222 COVID-19 vaccine. This chain links TRBV7-2 with TRBJ2-1; D is possibly TRBD2 (6 bases). The CDR3 reads CASSLVFPLVADNEQFF. CDR3 DNA: TGTGCCAGCAGCTTAGTATTCCCCTTGGTAGCGGACAATGAGCAGTTCTTC. Full variable domain (remainder filled in from reference TRBV7-2 and TRBJ2-1): GAGVSQSPSNKVTEKGKDVELRCDPISGHTALYWYRQSLGQGLEFLIYFQGNSAPDKSGLPSDRFSAERTGGSVSTLTIQRTQQEDSAVYLCASSLVFPLVADNEQFFGPGTRLTVL.